The entry below describes one T cell receptor beta chain. Profiled with immunoSEQ multiplex PCR; TCRdb holds only in-frame clones, not every one. This sample has fewer than 200,000 clones, with about 91% found just once. The record originates from a study of control samples from healthy donors and cancer patients. V lost 0 bases and J 4 bases, leaving 7 bases between the germline ends. Germline V CDR1 and CDR2: LNHNV, YYDKDF (reference sequence). This CDR3 is 14 amino acids long. The sample consisted of blood. The V call is TRBV15, the J call TRBJ2-1; no firm D call. The receptor comes from a woman aged 25-40 years in good health. Here the CDR3 reads CATSRDTGYNEQFF. The CDR3 DNA sequence: TGTGCCACCAGCAGAGATACGGGTTACAATGAGCAGTTCTTC.